This TCR beta chain was found in a study of blood T cells in healthy people across ages. Study-level results: Donor CMV infection status was unknown, possibly confounding age-related changes in expanded clonotypes. Long-lived donors had more naive CD4+ cells and higher diversity than aged donors.

On this clonotype: Its matching antigen is unknown.

This CDR3 is 14 amino acids long. Trimming removed 0 bases at V and 7 bases at J, with 16 bases between. Germline V gene data show CDR1 as DFQATT and CDR2 as SNEGSKA (reference sequence). It was with a sample-barcoded 5' primer and a J-beta primer mix that a second PCR of roughly 7 to 12 cycles was run. TCRdb reprocessed the 5' RACE reads with MiXCR, giving one entry per CDR3 protein. The sample has roughly 1.4 million distinct CDR3 sequences, approximately 59% seen once. Specimen: blood. The V call is TRBV20-1, the J call TRBJ2-7; D is possibly TRBD1 or TRBD2 (5 bases each). The sequence was collected from a man aged 18 to 35 in good health. CDR3 bases: TGCAGTGCTAGAGATGAGGGGAGATACAATGAGCAGTACTTC. It yields the protein CSARDEGRYNEQYF.